Below are 31 T cell receptor beta chains sequenced from a single sample in a study of T cell repertoires in cytomegalovirus infection. TCRdb redid the calling of the reads with MiXCR, one entry per CDR3 protein. In the table there are 65,000 to 85,000 distinct CDR3 sequences, more than 25% of which are singletons. No antigens are known for them. This specimen consisted of CD8+ T cells from cultured PBMCs, obtained from culture after CMV antigen stimulation. The receptors were gathered from a human donor in good health (CMV status not recorded). Some clones in this sample may be carry-over from other donors' samples.

This clonotype was observed at least ten times. The V call is TRBV12-3 or TRBV12-4, the J call TRBJ1-1, with D unclear. The CDR3 runs 13 residues. Trimming took off 3 bases at V and 1 base at J, with 6 bases between the two ends. This CDR3 is CASSFPPNTEAFF. Here the CDR3 DNA reads TGTGCCAGCAGTTTTCCCCCGAACACTGAAGCTTTCTTT.

The chain joins TRBV27 to TRBJ1-5; a weak D match, TRBD1 (5 bases). V lost 4 bases and J lost 3, with 13 bases in between. The CDR3 covers 15 residues. CDR1 is MNHEY, CDR2 SMNVEV, per germline (reference sequence). The CDR3 is CASSSKGVFNQPQHF. In nucleotides, the CDR3 is TGTGCCAGCAGTTCGAAAGGGGTATTCAATCAGCCCCAGCATTTT.

This clonotype occurred a few times. This chain uses TRBV7-6 with TRBJ2-2, with 11 bases matching TRBD2. Germline V lookup: CDR1 SGHVS, CDR2 FNYEAQ. This CDR3 spans 16 amino acids. V lost 6 bases, J lost 5 bases, and 8 bases stayed unmatched. CDR3 residues: CASRGTSGSKTGELFF. As DNA, the CDR3 is TGTGCCAGCAGAGGAACTAGCGGGAGTAAAACCGGGGAGCTGTTTTTT.

In the case of this clonotype: It is likely a read error, because the conserved phenylalanine at the end of the CDR3 is missing. This chain uses TRBV5-3 with TRBJ2-1; D gene uncertain. TRBV5-3 has ORF status, its function being uncertain. The CDR3 length is 13 residues. V shed 8 bases and J shed 5 bases, with 14 bases lying between them. CDR3 coding DNA: TGTGCCAGCAGCACAACGACGGACAATGAGCAGTTCATC. This sequence encodes CASSTTTDNEQFI.

At least ten counts were recorded for this clonotype. The genes are TRBV7-2 and TRBJ1-2, with D possibly being TRBD1 (6 bases). V was cut by 1 base and J by 0 bases, with 30 bases left in between. This CDR3 has 22 residues. Germline V lookup: CDR1 SGHTA, CDR2 FQGNSA. The CDR3: CASSLVGGKMNPSSEANYGYTF. The CDR3 bases are TGTGCCAGCAGCTTAGTAGGGGGGAAAATGAACCCCTCTTCTGAAGCTAACTATGGCTACACCTTC.

This clonotype was detected ten times or more. The chain has TRBV9 and TRBJ2-6, with D hard to call. The CDR3 loop spans 14 amino acids. Germline lookup yields CDR1 SGDLS and CDR2 YYNGEE. With 2 bases removed from V and 0 bases from J, the gap between germline ends came to 3 bases. The CDR3 spells CASSVGSGANVLTF. The CDR3 coding sequence is TGTGCCAGCAGCGTGGGCTCTGGGGCCAACGTCCTGACTTTC.

This rearrangement joins TRBV5-6 to TRBJ2-7; no definite D call. The CDR3 sequence is 15 residues long. CDR1 SGHDT and CDR2 YYEEEE come from the germline V gene. V lost 0 bases to trimming and J lost 2 bases, with 12 bases between them. The CDR3 loop reads CASSLANGDPYEQYF. In nucleotides, the CDR3 is TGTGCCAGCAGCTTGGCCAACGGAGACCCCTACGAGCAGTACTTC.

This clonotype showed up just a few times. The rearrangement links TRBV4-1 to TRBJ2-2, with D perhaps given as TRBD1 or TRBD2 (6 bases each). The ends were cut back, 0 bases at V and 7 bases at J, with 18 bases in the middle. Germline V gene sequence: CDR1 MGHRA, CDR2 YSYEKL. The CDR3 length is 17 residues. As DNA, the CDR3 is TGCGCCAGCAGCCAAGATCGGGGGCCACCGCGAAACGGGGAGCTGTTTTTT. Protein product: CASSQDRGPPRNGELFF.

The sample holds many counts of this clonotype. The V call is TRBV12-3 or TRBV12-4, the J call TRBJ2-6; no clear D gene. V lost 7 bases and J 3 bases, leaving 4 bases between the germline ends. The CDR3 has 12 amino acids. As DNA, the CDR3 is TGTGCCAGCAAGGGTGGGGCCAACGTCCTGACTTTC. This translates into CASKGGANVLTF.

The chain employs TRBV27 and TRBJ2-7, with D hard to call. The CDR3 extends over 12 amino acids. Germline CDR1 and CDR2: MNHEY and SMNVEV (reference sequence). The V gene lost 7 bases and the J gene lost 3 bases, with 10 bases spanning the gap. CDR3 amino acids: CASTGPDYEQYF. CDR3 nucleotides: TGTGCCAGCACAGGTCCGGACTACGAGCAGTACTTC.

A single count supports this clonotype. The chain couples TRBV27 to TRBJ1-1; D gene unclear. This CDR3 spans 10 amino acids. The germline gives CDR1 MNHEY, CDR2 SMNVEV (reference sequence). V dropped 8 bases and J dropped 11 bases, with 12 bases sitting between them. The CDR3 DNA reads TGTGCCAGCGGCCGGGCCAGGGCTTTCTTT. Its protein product is CASGRARAFF.

With regard to this clonotype: A clone one base away is much larger, so this may be a read error. The chain is built from TRBV12-3 or TRBV12-4 and TRBJ1-4; 7 bases align to TRBD1. The CDR3 has 13 residues. CDR3 nucleotide sequence: TGTGTCAGCTTAAGGGACAGTAGTGAAAAACTGTTTTTT. Its translation is CVSLRDSSEKLFF.

Concerning this clonotype itself: A much larger clonotype is one base distant, so this may be a read error. Because the CDR3 is missing its conserved closing phenylalanine or tryptophan, this is likely a read error. CDR3 region: CASSLAMGLGAEAFS. Written as DNA, the CDR3 is TGTGCCAGCAGTTTAGCTATGGGGTTAGGTGCTGAAGCTTTCTCT. The chain carries TRBV28 and TRBJ1-1; D is uncertain. The CDR3 is 15 residues long. The V end was cut by 2 bases, the J end by 6 bases, with 16 bases between. Germline CDR1 MDHEN, CDR2 SYDVKM.

This clonotype was found a few times. This chain connects TRBV12-3 or TRBV12-4 to TRBJ2-7; perhaps TRBD1 as D (6 bases). The CDR3 extends over 12 amino acids. Trimming shortened V by 2 bases and J by 5 bases, and 7 bases separated the two germline ends. CDR3 sequence: CASSLNRDEQYF. As DNA, the CDR3 is TGTGCCAGCAGTTTAAACAGGGACGAGCAGTACTTC.

With respect to this clonotype: Given a much more abundant clone one base away, this may be a read error. The J gene is TRBJ1-1, the V gene TRBV7-6, with D possibly being TRBD1 (5 bases). CDR1 and CDR2 from the germline V gene are SGHVS and FNYEAQ. The CDR3 is made up of 15 amino acids. Trimming removed 6 bases from V and 3 bases from J, with 17 bases in between. The CDR3 here is CASRLIGRGDTEAFF. The DNA of the CDR3 is TGTGCCAGCAGGCTTATAGGGAGGGGAGACACTGAAGCTTTCTTT.

This chain connects TRBV2 to TRBJ2-7; tentatively, D is TRBD1 or TRBD2 (5 bases each). CDR3 size: 14 residues. From germline, CDR1 is SNHLY and CDR2 FYNNEI. Trimming took 6 bases from V and 4 from J, leaving 16 bases between them. For the CDR3, the DNA is TGTGCCAGCAGCGCAGTGGGACCCAGGTACGAGCAGTACTTC. Its protein product is CASSAVGPRYEQYF.

This clonotype has a single count. The rearrangement uses TRBV11-2 and TRBJ2-7; D might be TRBD1 (6 bases). This CDR3 spans 15 amino acids. Per germline, CDR1 SGHAT and CDR2 FQNNGV. V was cut by 5 bases and J by 2 bases, with 16 bases left in between. This chain's CDR3 is CASSDGGLRPYEQYF. The CDR3 DNA follows: TGTGCCAGCAGCGATGGGGGCCTCAGACCCTACGAGCAGTACTTC.

The rearrangement uses TRBV6-2 or TRBV6-3 and TRBJ1-5, with D maybe TRBD1 (6 bases). V dropped 5 bases and J dropped 4 bases, with 9 bases sitting between them. This CDR3 spans 13 amino acids. Germline CDR1 is MNHEY and CDR2 is SVGEGT. Here the CDR3 reads CASSRGQNQPQHF. In DNA, the CDR3 is TGTGCCAGCAGTCGGGGGCAAAATCAGCCCCAGCATTTT.

The rearrangement joins TRBV12-3 or TRBV12-4 to TRBJ2-5; D is unclear. CDR3 size: 11 residues. V dropped 6 bases and J dropped 5 bases, with 7 bases sitting between them. The CDR3 spells CASSMGETQYF. DNA for the CDR3: TGTGCCAGCAGCATGGGCGAGACCCAGTACTTC.

This clonotype was observed at least ten times. V usage is TRBV12-3 or TRBV12-4 and J usage is TRBJ1-3; the D is unclear. The CDR3 loop spans 12 amino acids. Trimming cost V 3 bases and J 4 bases, with 4 bases left between them. The CDR3: CASSFGGNTIYF. Here the CDR3 DNA reads TGTGCCAGCAGTTTCGGAGGAAACACCATATATTTT.

The sample holds a few counts of this clonotype. The chain carries TRBV19 and TRBJ2-6, with D uncertain. The ends were cut back, 1 base at V and 0 bases at J, with 7 bases in the middle. CDR3 size: 16 residues. Germline CDR1 and CDR2: LNHDA and SQIVND (reference sequence). The DNA for the CDR3 is TGTGCCAGTAGTATAGGTGAAGGCTCTGGGGCCAACGTCCTGACTTTC. It is translated as CASSIGEGSGANVLTF.

V and J are TRBV6-6 and TRBJ1-2; D remains unclear. CDR3 size: 13 residues. Germline loops: CDR1 MNHNY, CDR2 SVGAGI (reference sequence). Trimming cost V 11 bases and J 5 bases, with 18 bases left between them. The CDR3 bases are TGTGCCCTGAGGACGGACGGCACTTATGGCTACACCTTC. Protein sequence: CALRTDGTYGYTF.

For the CDR3, the DNA is TGCAGCACCGTCGGCTGGGGCAGGGACACTGAAGCTTTCTTT. As protein: CSTVGWGRDTEAFF. This sequence joins TRBV29-1 and TRBJ1-1; a weak D match, TRBD1 (5 bases). CDR3 length: 14 amino acids. V gave up 8 bases and J gave up 3 bases, with 19 bases separating them. Germline CDR1 SQVTM, CDR2 ANQGSEA.

This clonotype was picked up a small number of times. V and J are TRBV6-1 and TRBJ2-5, with D perhaps given as TRBD1 or TRBD2 (5 bases each). The germline V gene encodes CDR1 MNHNS and CDR2 SASEGT. V was cut by 0 bases and J by 5 bases, with 19 bases left in between. This CDR3 is 17 amino acids long. The CDR3 sequence is CASSEALLGTAFETQYF. Here the CDR3 DNA reads TGTGCCAGCAGTGAAGCGCTTCTCGGGACCGCCTTCGAGACCCAGTACTTC.

DNA of the CDR3: TGTGCCAGCAGCCAAGTAACGGGGCAGGGGGTCGGTTCACCCCTCCACTTT. As protein: CASSQVTGQGVGSPLHF. The J gene is TRBJ1-6, the V gene TRBV14; the match to TRBD1 covers 7 bases. Losses at the gene ends were 1 base for V and 9 bases for J; bases not matched to a gene: 12. The CDR3 has 17 amino acids. CDR1 and CDR2 (germline): SGHDN, FVKESK.

The V and J genes are TRBV20-1 and TRBJ2-2; TRBD1 might be the D (5 bases). V shed 6 bases and J shed 0 bases, with 8 bases lying between them. The germline V gene encodes CDR1 DFQATT and CDR2 SNEGSKA (reference sequence). The CDR3 loop spans 13 amino acids. The CDR3 sequence is CSARAPNTGELFF. The CDR3 region has the DNA TGCAGTGCCAGGGCCCCGAACACCGGGGAGCTGTTTTTT.

The table lists this clonotype with many counts. The chain carries TRBV7-9 and TRBJ1-2, with TRBD1 identical over 9 bases. The V gene end was trimmed by 3 bases and the J gene end by 4 bases; junction bases not matched to a gene: 3. Germline V gene lookup returns CDR1 SEHNR and CDR2 FQNEAQ (reference sequence). This CDR3 has 14 residues. The CDR3 bases are TGTGCCAGCAGCTTGGGACAGGGCGTCTATGGCTACACCTTC. Protein: CASSLGQGVYGYTF.

This sequence joins TRBV6-5 and TRBJ2-4; 13 nucleotides agree with TRBD2. Per the germline V gene, CDR1 is MNHEY and CDR2 is SVGAGI. The trim removed 6 bases at V and 3 bases at J, leaving 8 bases unmatched. CDR3 size: 17 residues. In DNA form, the CDR3 reads TGTGCCAGCAGACGGACTAGCGGGAGTGTGAACAAAAACATTCAGTACTTC. Residues: CASRRTSGSVNKNIQYF.

A few counts support this clonotype. The chain couples TRBV27 to TRBJ2-1; D call uncertain. The length of the CDR3 is 14 residues. V lost 2 bases and J lost 3, with 8 bases in between. In germline, CDR1 is MNHEY, CDR2 SMNVEV (reference sequence). In nucleotides, the CDR3 is TGTGCCAGCAGTTTAGGCCTTGGCTACAATGAGCAGTTCTTC. This gives the protein CASSLGLGYNEQFF.

This clonotype was detected a few times. The chain recombines TRBV28 with TRBJ1-2; 7 bases agree with TRBD1. The CDR3 runs 15 residues. Trimming removed 2 bases from V and 3 bases from J; junction bases left unmatched: 6. Germline lookup yields CDR1 MDHEN and CDR2 SYDVKM. In DNA form, the CDR3 reads TGTGCCAGCAGTTTACCCCTCGGACAGGACTATGGCTACACCTTC. Protein sequence: CASSLPLGQDYGYTF.

This sequence joins TRBV20-1 and TRBJ1-2; tentative D call: TRBD1 (5 bases). Germline CDR1 DFQATT, CDR2 SNEGSKA (reference sequence). The V end lost 4 bases, the J end lost 4 bases, and 22 bases lay between the germline ends. The CDR3 spans 16 residues. CDR3 sequence reads: CSAKGPGPHLGYGYTF. CDR3 bases: TGCAGTGCTAAGGGCCCGGGACCCCACCTCGGCTATGGCTACACCTTC.